One sample yielded the 19 T cell receptor beta chains listed below, sequenced in a study of blood T cell repertoires in COVID-19. TCRdb keeps only in-frame clones here, not all; method: immunoSEQ multiplex PCR. This sample yields about 270,000 clones, of which 85% to 90% are seen a single time; around 15% belongs to the top ten. Input material: PBMCs or T cells enriched from blood (not recorded which). Receptor source: a man in his late teens or twenties who had recovered from COVID-19.

The chain links TRBV6-1 to TRBJ1-6; D uncertain. CDR3 length: 16 residues. The V and J ends lost 2 bases and 8 bases respectively, with 16 bases between them. Per germline, CDR1 MNHNS and CDR2 SASEGT. CDR3 bases: TGTGCCAGCAGTGAAAGGCCCGGGTCGGGAGATTCACCCCTCCACTTT. It yields the protein CASSERPGSGDSPLHF.

V gene TRBV6-5 combines with J gene TRBJ1-2, with D uncertain. Germline V CDR1 and CDR2: MNHEY, SVGAGI. The CDR3 runs to 12 residues. V gave up 4 bases and J gave up 5 bases, with 8 bases separating them. The CDR3 is CASSSPTYGYTF. The CDR3 DNA follows: TGTGCCAGCAGTTCGCCGACATATGGCTACACCTTC.

The gene calls are TRBV11-2 and TRBJ1-1, with 7 bases aligning to TRBD1. CDR3 length: 15 amino acids. Losses at the gene ends were 1 base for V and 3 bases for J; bases not matched to a gene: 5. CDR1 is SGHAT, CDR2 FQNNGV, per germline. CDR3 region: CASSLVPGGDTEAFF. The CDR3 bases are TGTGCCAGCAGCTTAGTACCAGGGGGAGACACTGAAGCTTTCTTT.

The rearrangement joins TRBV5-6 to TRBJ1-2; unclear D gene. V was shortened by 4 bases and J by 8 bases, with 18 bases between the two germline ends. Germline CDR1 reads SGHDT; CDR2 reads YYEEEE. CDR3 length equals 14 residues. Here the CDR3 reads CASSSGSLVEGYTF. The CDR3 DNA reads as TGTGCCAGCAGCAGCGGGAGCCTGGTGGAAGGCTACACCTTC.

The V and J genes are TRBV27 and TRBJ1-6; tentative D call: TRBD1 (6 bases). Trimming took 4 bases from V and 9 from J, leaving 19 bases between them. The CDR3 contains 16 residues. Germline CDR1 is MNHEY and CDR2 is SMNVEV (reference sequence). CDR3 DNA sequence: TGTGCCAGCAGTTACTCACAACAGGGTTTGTTTTCACCCCTCCACTTT. Protein: CASSYSQQGLFSPLHF.

This clone was observed once. The rearrangement links TRBV7-2 to TRBJ2-5, with 14 bases that match TRBD2. The CDR3 runs to 15 residues. Unmatched junction bases numbered 2, after V lost 4 bases and J lost 4 bases. Germline assignment: CDR1 SGHTA and CDR2 FQGNSA. The CDR3 DNA sequence: TGTGCCAGCAGCTACGGGACTAGCGGGGGAGAGACCCAGTACTTC. It is translated as CASSYGTSGGETQYF.

This chain links TRBV10-3 with TRBJ2-7; TRBD2 aligns across 9 bases. V was clipped by 2 bases and J by 0 bases; unmatched bases: 5. The CDR3 contains 16 residues. Germline values: CDR1 ENHRY, CDR2 SYGVKD. In DNA form, the CDR3 reads TGTGCCATCAGTGAGGGATTAGCGGGAGTCTCCTACGAGCAGTACTTC. Amino acid sequence: CAISEGLAGVSYEQYF.

This clone appeared a single time. This chain joins TRBV11-3 and TRBJ2-5; TRBD2 is a possible D gene (5 bases). Trimming removed 1 base from V and 4 bases from J, with 7 bases in between. Germline values: CDR1 SGHNT, CDR2 YENEEA. CDR3 length equals 13 residues. The CDR3 sequence is CASSLGGIETQYF. The CDR3 nucleotides read TGTGCCAGCAGCTTAGGAGGGATAGAGACCCAGTACTTC.

A remark on this clone: One end of the junction is discordant with germline, which a read error may explain. The chain has TRBV7-7 and TRBJ2-5, with TRBD2 identical over 11 bases. Germline CDR1 SSHAT, CDR2 FNYEAQ (reference sequence). This CDR3 is built from 15 residues. The CDR3 region has the DNA TGTGCTAGCAGCCGTAGCGGGGGGGCTTCAGAGACCCAGTACTTC. Its translation is CASSRSGGASETQYF.

The sample holds one count of this clone. The V gene is TRBV7-2, the J gene TRBJ1-5; D possibly corresponds to TRBD1 (5 bases). There are 15 residues in the CDR3. V lost 3 bases and J lost 7, with 16 bases in between. The germline V gene has CDR1 SGHTA and CDR2 FQGNSA. Here the CDR3 reads CASSFSGSLEQPQHF. As DNA, the CDR3 is TGTGCCAGCAGCTTTTCAGGGTCCCTGGAACAGCCCCAGCATTTT.

The rearrangement uses TRBV11-2 and TRBJ1-6; 8 bases are shared with TRBD1. V trimming: 0 bases; J trimming: 10 bases; junction bases outside the gene matches: 5. The CDR3 length is 15 residues. Germline values: CDR1 SGHAT, CDR2 FQNNGV. Written as DNA, the CDR3 is TGTGCCAGCAGCTTAGACGGGACAGGCGGGTCACCCCTCCACTTT. Its translation: CASSLDGTGGSPLHF.

The genes are TRBV10-3 and TRBJ1-1, with D maybe TRBD1 (6 bases). Looked up from germline, CDR1 is ENHRY and CDR2 is SYGVKD. The CDR3 contains 13 residues. V gave up 6 bases and J gave up 3 bases, with 11 bases separating them. The CDR3 bases are TGTGCCATCAGAGGAGCAGGGGACACTGAAGCTTTCTTT. This translates into CAIRGAGDTEAFF.

The chain links TRBV7-2 to TRBJ1-2; TRBD1 aligns across 7 bases. Germline values: CDR1 SGHTA, CDR2 FQGNSA. The length of the CDR3 is 14 residues. J gave up 4 bases and V 6 bases, and 8 bases lay outside the gene matches. CDR3 region: CASSPDRASYGYTF. DNA for the CDR3: TGTGCCAGCAGTCCTGACAGGGCTTCCTATGGCTACACCTTC. Supplemented by reference TRBV7-2 and TRBJ1-2, the full variable domain reads GAGVSQSPSNKVTEKGKDVELRCDPISGHTALYWYRQSLGQGLEFLIYFQGNSAPDKSGLPSDRFSAERTGGSVSTLTIQRTQQEDSAVYLCASSPDRASYGYTFGSGTRLTVV.

The chain employs TRBV25-1 and TRBJ1-1, with no clear D. V lost 5 bases to trimming and J lost 3 bases, with 10 bases between them. This CDR3 is built from 13 residues. The germline V gene has CDR1 MGHDK and CDR2 SYGVNS. In DNA, the CDR3 is TGTGCCAGCAGTCCTCTCCTTGACACTGAAGCTTTCTTT. It specifies CASSPLLDTEAFF. The whole variable domain, filled in from reference TRBV25-1 and TRBJ1-1, reads EADIYQTPRYLVIGTGKKITLECSQTMGHDKMYWYQQDPGMELHLIHYSYGVNSTEKGDLSSESTVSRIRTEHFPLTLESARPSHTSQYLCASSPLLDTEAFFGQGTRLTVV.

Turning to this clone: The same CDR3 also results from other DNA sequences found in this sample. The V call is TRBV5-6, the J call TRBJ1-6; the match to TRBD1 covers 8 bases. Germline lookup yields CDR1 SGHDT and CDR2 YYEEEE. The V gene end was trimmed by 4 bases and the J gene end by 7 bases; junction bases not matched to a gene: 4. The CDR3 length is 14 residues. For the CDR3, the DNA is TGTGCCAGCAGCCAGGGACAGGCGAATTCACCCCTCCACTTT. This codes for CASSQGQANSPLHF.

This clone appeared a single time. The chain links TRBV18 to TRBJ1-2; the D gene is possibly TRBD1 (6 bases). The CDR3 totals 15 residues. CDR1 is KGHSH, CDR2 LQKENI, per germline. The germline V and J ends were trimmed by 4 bases and 5 bases, with 17 bases remaining between them. The CDR3 DNA sequence: TGTGCCAGCTCACTCGAACAGGGAACGGGGTATGGCTACACCTTC. Translation: CASSLEQGTGYGYTF.

J is TRBJ1-5 and V is TRBV18; weak D call: TRBD1 (6 bases). Germline CDR1 and CDR2: KGHSH and LQKENI. The CDR3 has 13 amino acids. The V end was cut by 2 bases, the J end by 6 bases, with 8 bases between. CDR3 in DNA: TGTGCCAGCTCACCAGGGGGCAGTCAGCCCCAGCATTTT. Translating it yields CASSPGGSQPQHF.

Only one count was recorded for this clone. This sequence joins TRBV4-1 and TRBJ2-1, with 7 bases that match TRBD2. The CDR3 consists of 13 residues. With V trimmed by 2 bases and J by 7 bases, 2 bases remained unmatched. Germline V CDR1 and CDR2: MGHRA, YSYEKL. This chain's CDR3 is CASSQFSGNEQFF. The CDR3 DNA is TGCGCCAGCAGCCAATTTAGCGGGAATGAGCAGTTCTTC.

The chain joins TRBV7-9 to TRBJ1-5, with D unclear. The CDR3 contains 13 residues. The ends were cut back, 5 bases at V and 6 bases at J, with 11 bases in the middle. In germline, CDR1 is SEHNR, CDR2 FQNEAQ (reference sequence). As DNA, the CDR3 is TGTGCCAGCAGCGAGGGCCTCGGTCAGCCCCAGCATTTT. It encodes CASSEGLGQPQHF.